Listed here are 4 T cell receptor beta chains from one sample, sequenced in a study of T-cell reconstitution after alpha-beta-depleted transplantation in children. Unique molecular identifiers were used in preparing the TCRbeta library. TCRdb recomputed calls from the PCR reads with MiXCR, one row per CDR3 protein. The sample shows roughly 590,000 distinct CDR3 sequences, 15% to 20% of them seen only once. The sample in question was PBMCs from the stem cell graft donor, obtained from the stem cell graft. The receptors were sampled from a human donor who donated a stem cell graft to a child with acute myeloid leukemia.

V usage is TRBV21-1 and J usage is TRBJ2-3; TRBD2, the table's D call, was not compared with the DNA. TRBV21-1 is classified as a pseudogene. The length of the CDR3 is 17 residues. The CDR3 spells CASVPEIGLAEKDTQYF. As DNA, the CDR3 is TGTGCCAGCGTGCCTGAGATCGGACTAGCGGAAAAAGATACGCAGTATTTT.

The chain has TRBV5-1 and TRBJ2-7, with 7 bases lining up with TRBD1. V was clipped by 1 base and J by 0 bases; unmatched bases: 7. The CDR3 runs to 16 residues. Germline V lookup: CDR1 SGHRS, CDR2 YFSETQ. DNA for the CDR3: TGCGCCAGCAGCTTGAGGGGGCAGATGGTCTCCTACGAGCAGTACTTC. The encoded protein is CASSLRGQMVSYEQYF.

The J gene is TRBJ1-5, the V gene TRBV10-3; no definite D call. Looked up from germline, CDR1 is ENHRY and CDR2 is SYGVKD. There are 12 residues in the CDR3. V was cut by 2 bases and J by 5 bases, with 4 bases left in between. CDR3 nucleotides: TGTGCCATCAGTGAGAGCGATCAGCCCCAGCATTTT. This sequence encodes CAISESDQPQHF.

The genes are TRBV7-2 and TRBJ2-1; 8 nucleotides align to TRBD1. V trimming: 5 bases; J trimming: 9 bases; junction bases outside the gene matches: 12. Germline assignment: CDR1 SGHTA and CDR2 FQGNSA. The CDR3 is 15 residues long. CDR3: CASSPPTGVKLEQFF. The CDR3 DNA follows: TGTGCCAGCAGCCCCCCGACAGGGGTGAAGCTTGAGCAGTTCTTC.